One and the same sample provided the 14 T cell receptor beta chains below, sequenced in a study of persistence of HIV-infected CD4 T cells. Their antigens remain unidentified. Anti-CD3/anti-CD28 beads served as a nonspecific positive control stimulus. Responding CD4+ T cells were sorted by upregulation of both CD40 ligand and CD69. Sequencing used immunoSEQ version 4 in survey mode. TCRdb's table, derived via immunoSEQ multiplex PCR, lists solely in-frame clones and lacks some. The sample consists of about 45,000 clones, roughly nine tenths of them appearing once. Sequenced here: CD4+ T cells sorted from PBMCs after 18-hour stimulation, sampled from a patient who received antiretroviral therapy. The origin of the receptors is an adult man with HIV who was CMV-seropositive.

The chain carries TRBV5-1 and TRBJ1-2, with 10 nucleotides matching TRBD1. Germline V gene data show CDR1 as SGHRS and CDR2 as YFSETQ. CDR3 length: 15 residues. The V and J ends lost 3 bases and 4 bases, in that order; junction bases with no gene match: 6. Here the CDR3 DNA reads TGCGCCAGCAGCTCATCTAGGGACAGGGGCTATGGCTACACCTTC. Translation: CASSSSRDRGYGYTF.

V usage is TRBV1 and J usage is TRBJ2-7; the table calls TRBD1, which could not be checked here. TRBV1 represents a pseudogene. The CDR3 extends over 17 amino acids. CDR3 amino acids: CTSSQDWKDRGIYEQYF. The CDR3 DNA follows: TGCACCAGCAGCCAAGATTGGAAGGACAGAGGGATTTACGAGCAGTACTTC.

This sequence joins TRBV11-2 and TRBJ1-5; D remains ambiguous. The CDR3 runs 15 residues. The ends were cut back, 1 base at V and 2 bases at J, with 9 bases in the middle. Germline CDR1 reads SGHAT; CDR2 reads FQNNGV. This CDR3 reads CASSLGHLGNQPQHF. In DNA, the CDR3 is TGTGCCAGCAGCTTAGGGCATCTGGGCAATCAGCCCCAGCATTTT.

The rearrangement joins TRBV11-3 to TRBJ2-2; 9 bases fit TRBD1. The CDR3 consists of 15 residues. In germline, CDR1 is SGHNT, CDR2 YENEEA. Losses at the gene ends were 5 bases for V and 2 bases for J; bases not matched to a gene: 3. The CDR3 here is CASSNTGGNTGELFF. The CDR3 DNA sequence: TGTGCCAGCAGCAATACAGGGGGCAACACCGGGGAGCTGTTTTTT.

The chain joins TRBV2 to TRBJ2-1; TRBD2 is a possible D gene (6 bases). V gave up 3 bases and J gave up 6 bases, with 15 bases separating them. This CDR3 comprises 15 residues. Per germline, CDR1 SNHLY and CDR2 FYNNEI. The CDR3 loop is CASSDSRGAPNEQFF. The CDR3 coding sequence is TGTGCCAGCAGTGACAGTCGCGGGGCACCCAATGAGCAGTTCTTC.

The CDR3 DNA follows: TGTGCCAGCAGCCCCCAAATCGGGCAGTACTTC. The encoded protein is CASSPQIGQYF. The chain combines TRBV12-1 with TRBJ2-7; the DNA was not compared with TRBD2, the D call given in the table. TRBV12-1 is a documented pseudogene. CDR3 length equals 11 residues.

The chain employs TRBV18 and TRBJ1-1; D is uncertain. Per the germline V gene, CDR1 is KGHSH and CDR2 is LQKENI. The V end was cut by 0 bases, the J end by 0 bases, with 17 bases between. This CDR3 region has 18 residues. The DNA of the CDR3 is TGTGCCAGCTCACCACCGGCGTTAAGTGCTGGAATGAACACTGAAGCTTTCTTT. As protein: CASSPPALSAGMNTEAFF.

In nucleotides, the CDR3 is TGTGCCAGCAGGGGTACGAGAAACAGCTACGAGCAGTACTTC. This codes for CASRGTRNSYEQYF. The chain recombines TRBV28 with TRBJ2-7; the D is unclear. This CDR3 comprises 14 residues. Trimming took 6 bases from V and 3 from J, leaving 15 bases between them. The germline CDR1 and CDR2 sequences are MDHEN and SYDVKM.

The gene calls are TRBV9 and TRBJ2-1; D is unresolved. This CDR3 comprises 14 residues. Germline CDR1 is SGDLS and CDR2 is YYNGEE. V was shortened by 4 bases and J by 4 bases, with 12 bases between the two germline ends. The DNA for the CDR3 is TGTGCCAGCAGCTCATCACCTCGGTACAATGAGCAGTTCTTC. Its translation is CASSSSPRYNEQFF.

The V gene is TRBV5-1, the J gene TRBJ1-4; D is undetermined. This CDR3 is built from 15 residues. Germline values: CDR1 SGHRS, CDR2 YFSETQ. Trimming took off 0 bases at V and 7 bases at J, with 13 bases between the two ends. The CDR3 DNA reads TGCGCCAGCAGCTTGGAGGTGGGCGGCGGTGAAAAACTGTTTTTT. It is translated as CASSLEVGGGEKLFF.

This chain links TRBV3-1 (or the pseudogene TRBV3-2) with TRBJ2-3; 8 positions match TRBD2. Unmatched junction bases numbered 15, after V lost 2 bases and J lost 8 bases. This CDR3 comprises 17 residues. Germline lookup yields CDR1 LGHDT and CDR2 YNNKEL (reference sequence). The CDR3 nucleotides read TGTGCCAGCAGCCAACCACAATCGGGGGCCGGGGGGGCTACGCAGTATTTT. It codes for CASSQPQSGAGGATQYF.

V is TRBV7-9 and J is TRBJ2-5, with D possibly being TRBD2 (5 bases). Trimming shortened V by 0 bases and J by 2 bases, and 10 bases separated the two germline ends. CDR1 and CDR2 from the germline V gene are SEHNR and FQNEAQ (reference sequence). The CDR3 is made up of 15 amino acids. The CDR3, as DNA: TGTGCCAGCAGCTTAGCGGGGAGAGATCAAGAGACCCAGTACTTC. Its protein is CASSLAGRDQETQYF.

V gene TRBV21-1 combines with J gene TRBJ1-2; the D call in the table, TRBD1, was not verified against the DNA. TRBV21-1 is a listed pseudogene. The CDR3 covers 14 residues. Written as DNA, the CDR3 is TGTGCCAGCAGCGAAGGACAGGTATCCTATGGCTACACCTTC. This gives the protein CASSEGQVSYGYTF.

This chain joins TRBV5-1 and TRBJ2-2; 9 positions match TRBD2. This CDR3 has 16 residues. CDR1 is SGHRS, CDR2 YFSETQ, per germline. After removal of 4 bases from V and 5 bases from J, the junction contained 9 bases not matched to a gene. The chain's CDR3 is CASSQWRGGRTGELFF. The CDR3 DNA sequence: TGCGCCAGCAGCCAGTGGCGGGGGGGCCGGACCGGGGAGCTGTTTTTT.